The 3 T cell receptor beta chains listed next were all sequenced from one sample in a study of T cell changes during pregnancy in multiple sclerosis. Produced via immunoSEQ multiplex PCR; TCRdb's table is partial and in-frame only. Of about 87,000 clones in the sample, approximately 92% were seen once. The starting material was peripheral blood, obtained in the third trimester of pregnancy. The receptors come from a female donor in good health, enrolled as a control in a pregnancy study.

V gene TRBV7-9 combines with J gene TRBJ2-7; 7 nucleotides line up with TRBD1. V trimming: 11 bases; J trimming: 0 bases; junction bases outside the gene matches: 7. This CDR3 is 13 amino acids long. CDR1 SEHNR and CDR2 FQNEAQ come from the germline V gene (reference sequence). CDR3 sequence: CAGETGDSYEQYF. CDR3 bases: TGTGCCGGGGAAACAGGGGACTCCTACGAGCAGTACTTC.

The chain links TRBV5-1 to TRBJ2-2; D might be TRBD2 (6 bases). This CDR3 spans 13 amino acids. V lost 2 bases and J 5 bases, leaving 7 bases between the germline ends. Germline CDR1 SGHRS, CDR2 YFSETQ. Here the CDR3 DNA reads TGCGCCAGCAGCTTTGGGGGGACCGGGGAGCTGTTTTTT. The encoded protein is CASSFGGTGELFF.

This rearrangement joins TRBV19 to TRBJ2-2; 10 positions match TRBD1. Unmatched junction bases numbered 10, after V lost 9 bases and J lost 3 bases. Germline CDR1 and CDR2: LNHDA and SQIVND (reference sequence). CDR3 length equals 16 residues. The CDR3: CASSEVGTGDTGELFF. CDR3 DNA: TGTGCCAGCTCCGAAGTAGGGACAGGGGACACCGGGGAGCTGTTTTTT.